A selection of T cell receptor beta chains follows, all from one sample in a study of T cells in Graves' hyperthyroidism and ophthalmopathy. MiXCR was run by TCRdb on the multiplex PCR reads, yielding one entry per CDR3 protein. The sample lists about 510,000 distinct CDR3 sequences, about 14% occurring once. Sequencing used blood. The receptors shown here come from a woman in her thirties or forties with Graves' hyperthyroidism. The CDR3 runs from the conserved cysteine through the conserved F or W. The D gene is left open where the match is weak. Clone size is stated in some rows and not others, as once, few, many or a class when expanded.

d_call j_call clone_size v_call cdr3_aa cdr3_nt
TRBD1 TRBJ2-7 few TRBV11-1 CASSLPGQDAYEQYF TGTGCCAGCAGCTTGCCGGGACAGGACGCCTACGAGCAGTACTTC
NA TRBJ1-2 NA TRBV2 CASSETAGKMGYTF TGTGCCAGCAGTGAAACAGCTGGAAAAATGGGCTACACCTTC
TRBD2 TRBJ2-6 NA TRBV5-1 CASSLGTWEGSGANVLTF TGCGCCAGCAGCTTGGGAACCTGGGAGGGCTCTGGGGCCAACGTCCTGACTTTC
TRBD2 TRBJ2-7 many TRBV18 CASSPGTSGYEQYF TGTGCCAGCTCACCTGGGACTAGCGGCTACGAGCAGTACTTC
NA TRBJ2-1 NA TRBV27 CASNSGVDEQFF TGTGCCAGCAACAGTGGGGTAGATGAGCAGTTCTTC
TRBD2 TRBJ2-5 many TRBV20-1 CSASTSGRAETQYF TGCAGTGCTTCGACTAGCGGGAGAGCAGAGACCCAGTACTTC
NA TRBJ2-1 few TRBV6-1 CASSRQGFEQFF TGTGCCAGCAGCAGGCAGGGGTTTGAACAGTTCTTC
NA TRBJ1-1 NA TRBV11-2 CASSLDGTAATFF TGTGCCAGCAGCTTAGATGGCACCGCAGCGACTTTCTTT
TRBD1 TRBJ1-1 many TRBV5-1 CASSLGGMNTEAFF TGTGCCAGCAGCTTAGGGGGCATGAACACTGAAGCTTTCTTT
NA TRBJ1-5 few TRBV12-3/TRBV12-4 CASNVFDQPQHF TGTGCCAGCAATGTTTTTGATCAGCCCCAGCATTTT
TRBD2 TRBJ2-1 many TRBV28 CASSLLERGSYNEQFF TGTGCCAGCAGTTTACTGGAGCGGGGCTCCTACAATGAGCAGTTCTTC
NA TRBJ1-2 NA TRBV7-9 CVSSLSQDNYGYTF TGTGTCAGCAGCTTATCGCAGGACAACTATGGCTACACCTTC
NA TRBJ2-7 many TRBV7-8 CASNRGGGSYEQYF TGTGCCAGCAATCGGGGTGGGGGCTCCTACGAGCAGTACTTC
TRBD2 TRBJ2-1 many TRBV6-2/TRBV6-3 CASRTSGRGNEQFF TGTGCCAGCAGGACTAGCGGGAGAGGAAATGAGCAGTTCTTC
NA TRBJ1-2 few TRBV7-9 CASSPGQHYGYTF TGTGCCAGCAGCCCAGGACAGCACTATGGCTACACCTTC
TRBD2 TRBJ2-7 few TRBV18 CASSAFARELGEQYF TGTGCCAGCTCTGCTTTTGCGCGGGAGTTGGGCGAGCAGTACTTC
NA TRBJ2-7 many TRBV30 CAWTLGNEQYF TGTGCCTGGACGCTCGGGAACGAGCAGTACTTC
TRBD1 TRBJ1-5 few TRBV12-3/TRBV12-4 CASSLDGTGNIFSNQPQHF TGTGCCAGCAGTTTAGACGGGACAGGGAATATTTTTAGCAATCAGCCCCAGCATTTT
TRBD1 TRBJ1-5 few TRBV28 CASSSGTGGMQPQHF TGTGCCAGCAGTTCGGGGACAGGGGGCATGCAGCCCCAGCATTTT
NA TRBJ2-2 NA TRBV3-1 CASSQDTIPGTWELFF TGTGCCAGCAGCCAAGATACTATACCAGGGACCTGGGAGCTGTTTTTT
NA TRBJ1-5 many TRBV29-1 CSVQDGGNQPQHF TGCAGCGTCCAGGACGGCGGCAATCAGCCCCAGCATTTT
TRBD1 TRBJ2-7 many TRBV28 CASSGTGVGREQYF TGTGCCAGCAGCGGGACAGGGGTGGGGCGCGAGCAGTACTTC
TRBD1 TRBJ2-7 many TRBV6-1 CASRHGQGRSYEQYF TGTGCCAGCAGGCACGGACAGGGGCGATCCTACGAGCAGTACTTC
TRBD2 TRBJ2-1 NA TRBV19 CASTKRLAGGMGNEQFF TGTGCCAGTACCAAGAGGCTAGCGGGAGGTATGGGCAATGAGCAGTTCTTC
NA TRBJ2-3 many TRBV20-1 CSARARRSADTQYF TGCAGTGCTAGAGCCCGTCGGTCCGCAGATACGCAGTATTTT
TRBD2 TRBJ2-2 many TRBV19 CASQLGLAEATGELFF TGTGCCAGCCAACTAGGACTAGCGGAGGCCACCGGGGAGCTGTTTTTT
NA TRBJ2-7 NA TRBV6-5 CASSWVKYEQYF TGTGCCAGCAGTTGGGTAAAATACGAGCAGTACTTC